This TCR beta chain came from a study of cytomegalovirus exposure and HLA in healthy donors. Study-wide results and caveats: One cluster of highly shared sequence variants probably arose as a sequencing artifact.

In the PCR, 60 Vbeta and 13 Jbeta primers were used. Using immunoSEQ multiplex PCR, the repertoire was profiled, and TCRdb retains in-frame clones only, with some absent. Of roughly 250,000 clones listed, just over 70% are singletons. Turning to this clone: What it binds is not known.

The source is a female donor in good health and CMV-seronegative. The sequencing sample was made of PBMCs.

CDR3 in DNA: TGTGCCAGCACTTACAGGGCGGGCGTCCAAGAGACCCAGTACTTC. This encodes CASTYRAGVQETQYF. The chain recombines TRBV7-6 with TRBJ2-5; D is perhaps TRBD1 (6 bases). The germline CDR1 and CDR2 sequences are SGHVS and FNYEAQ. CDR3 length: 15 amino acids. The ends were cut back, 7 bases at V and 1 base at J, with 16 bases in the middle.